The next 26 T cell receptor beta chains were all read from a single sample in a study of vaccination and CD4 T cells after COVID-19. The treatment: approximately 9-day PBMC culture with coronavirus spike peptide pools or control peptides (ViraFEST assay). These receptors have no identified antigens. The study sequenced cultured CD4+ T cell DNA using the Oncomine TCR Beta short-read assay. TCRdb processed the PCR reads anew with MiXCR; each CDR3 protein has one entry. The profile shows tens of thousands of distinct CDR3 sequences, approximately 59% of them singletons. The sequencing input was CD4+ T cells from blood, cultured in vitro. The receptor set was obtained from a human donor who had recovered from COVID-19.

As for this clonotype: The junction departs from germline at one end; a sequencing error may be responsible. The chain is built from TRBV20-1 and TRBJ1-4, with D possibly being TRBD1 (5 bases). CDR3 length: 12 residues. The germline V gene encodes CDR1 DFQATT and CDR2 SNEGSKA (reference sequence). Written as DNA, the CDR3 is TGCAGTGCCAGAGGGAGGGGAGAAAAACTGTTTTTT. Translated: CSARGRGEKLFF.

The genes are TRBV6-4 and TRBJ2-1; TRBD1 matches at 10 bases. Germline V CDR1 and CDR2: MRHNA, SNTAGT. Trimming at V came to 10 bases and at J to 4 bases, leaving 7 bases not matched to a gene. CDR3 length: 14 amino acids. CDR3 sequence (DNA): TGTGCCACTCCGGGACAGGGGAGGTACAATGAGCAGTTCTTC. Protein sequence: CATPGQGRYNEQFF.

The chain is built from TRBV27 and TRBJ1-1; 9 nucleotides match TRBD1. This CDR3 comprises 16 residues. Trimming removed 6 bases from V and 2 bases from J; junction bases left unmatched: 10. The germline V gene encodes CDR1 MNHEY and CDR2 SMNVEV (reference sequence). The CDR3 loop is CASRTVRTGANTEAFF. The CDR3 DNA reads as TGTGCCAGCAGGACGGTCCGGACAGGGGCAAACACTGAAGCTTTCTTT.

This clonotype was seen more than once but under ten times. The chain recombines TRBV27 with TRBJ1-2; 7 bases line up with TRBD1. After removal of 7 bases from V and 3 bases from J, the junction contained 8 bases not matched to a gene. This CDR3 spans 14 amino acids. Germline V gives CDR1 MNHEY, CDR2 SMNVEV (reference sequence). CDR3 protein: CASTRSGGDYGYTF. In DNA form, the CDR3 reads TGTGCCAGCACCAGATCAGGGGGGGACTATGGCTACACCTTC.

The chain uses TRBV25-1 and TRBJ1-6, with D uncertain. This CDR3 region has 13 residues. Trimming removed 5 bases at V and 10 bases at J, with 12 bases between. In germline, CDR1 is MGHDK, CDR2 SYGVNS. CDR3 sequence: CASSTRAGSPLHF. The CDR3 nucleotides read TGTGCCAGCAGTACTCGCGCCGGATCACCCCTCCACTTT.

This clonotype was counted between two and nine times. J is TRBJ1-1 and V is TRBV4-1; no definite D call. CDR1 and CDR2 (germline): MGHRA, YSYEKL. The CDR3 spans 16 residues. V dropped 5 bases and J dropped 1 base, with 17 bases sitting between them. CDR3: CASSSAVPQRNTEAFF. The DNA of the CDR3 is TGCGCCAGCAGCTCTGCGGTCCCCCAACGGAACACTGAAGCTTTCTTT.

This clonotype was recorded a few times. V usage is TRBV20-1 and J usage is TRBJ1-1; possibly TRBD1 for D (6 bases). Germline CDR1 and CDR2: DFQATT and SNEGSKA (reference sequence). V was shortened by 2 bases and J by 7 bases, with 8 bases between the two germline ends. CDR3 size: 11 residues. The CDR3 here is CSARSDSEAFF. The DNA of the CDR3 is TGCAGTGCTAGATCGGACAGTGAAGCTTTCTTT.

The chain is built from TRBV6-2 or TRBV6-3 and TRBJ2-2; D is undetermined. Germline lookup yields CDR1 MNHEY and CDR2 SVGEGT. V lost 4 bases to trimming and J lost 10 bases, with 7 bases between them. The CDR3 spans 11 residues. Here the CDR3 DNA reads TGTGCCAGCAGTTCCCCTTTGGAGCTGTTTTTT. Translation: CASSSPLELFF.

The V and J genes are TRBV6-2 or TRBV6-3 and TRBJ2-5; D unclear. The length of the CDR3 is 15 residues. Deletions cut 0 bases from V and 1 base from J, with 9 bases between. In germline, CDR1 is MNHEY, CDR2 SVGEGT. This CDR3 is CASSYSTASQETQYF. CDR3 DNA sequence: TGTGCCAGCAGTTACTCGACGGCTAGCCAAGAGACCCAGTACTTC.

The genes are TRBV19 and TRBJ2-3; D possibly corresponds to TRBD1 (6 bases). Trimming took off 6 bases at V and 6 bases at J, with 19 bases between the two ends. Germline V gene lookup returns CDR1 LNHDA and CDR2 SQIVND (reference sequence). This CDR3 contains 15 residues. CDR3: CASSAQGNRVDTQYF. CDR3 bases: TGTGCCAGTAGCGCCCAGGGGAACAGGGTGGATACGCAGTATTTT.

The chain combines TRBV9 with TRBJ1-2; 8 bases are a match to TRBD1. The length of the CDR3 is 14 residues. V was clipped by 3 bases and J by 4 bases; unmatched bases: 5. Per the germline V gene, CDR1 is SGDLS and CDR2 is YYNGEE. The CDR3 loop reads CASSEGTGLYGYTF. The CDR3 DNA follows: TGTGCCAGCAGCGAGGGGACAGGCCTCTATGGCTACACCTTC.

The gene calls are TRBV20-1 and TRBJ1-5, with a weak D call TRBD1 (5 bases). Germline CDR1 is DFQATT and CDR2 is SNEGSKA (reference sequence). This CDR3 comprises 13 residues. Deletions cut 1 base from V and 4 bases from J, with 8 bases between. The CDR3 DNA sequence: TGCAGTGCTAGAGGGGGGGGGAATCAGCCCCAGCATTTT. This codes for CSARGGGNQPQHF.

This chain joins TRBV7-2 and TRBJ1-3; D gene uncertain. The CDR3 spans 15 residues. V was shortened by 1 base and J by 4 bases, with 11 bases between the two germline ends. Germline V CDR1 and CDR2: SGHTA, FQGNSA. This CDR3 reads CASSLGVTQGNTIYF. In DNA form, the CDR3 reads TGTGCCAGCAGCTTAGGGGTCACGCAAGGAAACACCATATATTTT.

The V gene is TRBV11-2, the J gene TRBJ2-3; 7 bases match TRBD2. V was pared by 4 bases and J by 4 bases, with 8 bases of the junction left unmatched. The CDR3 has 15 amino acids. Germline loops: CDR1 SGHAT, CDR2 FQNNGV. The DNA of the CDR3 is TGTGCCAGCAGCTCCGGGTCGCGGGGGTCAGATACGCAGTATTTT. This encodes CASSSGSRGSDTQYF.

This clonotype was observed a few times. This rearrangement joins TRBV20-1 to TRBJ2-3; no firm D call. CDR3 length: 14 residues. The V end lost 3 bases, the J end lost 1 base, and 11 bases lay between the germline ends. Germline V CDR1 and CDR2: DFQATT, SNEGSKA (reference sequence). CDR3 sequence reads: CSARATDGTDTQYF. DNA of the CDR3: TGCAGTGCTAGGGCAACGGACGGCACAGATACGCAGTATTTT.

V usage is TRBV6-1 and J usage is TRBJ2-3, with D perhaps matching TRBD2 (5 bases). CDR3 length: 15 residues. Trimming shortened V by 0 bases and J by 3 bases, and 10 bases separated the two germline ends. The germline gives CDR1 MNHNS, CDR2 SASEGT. As DNA, the CDR3 is TGTGCCAGCAGTGAAGCGCCGGGGTCAACAGATACGCAGTATTTT. It is translated as CASSEAPGSTDTQYF.

The chain combines TRBV28 with TRBJ1-5; weak D call: TRBD1 (6 bases). The V end lost 4 bases, the J end lost 4 bases, and 11 bases lay between the germline ends. This CDR3 has 14 amino acids. Per germline, CDR1 MDHEN and CDR2 SYDVKM. The CDR3 nucleotides read TGTGCCAGCAGTTCCGGGACAAATAATCAGCCCCAGCATTTT. Translation: CASSSGTNNQPQHF.

The table lists this clonotype with a few counts. The chain is built from TRBV2 and TRBJ2-5, with a possible D match to TRBD2 (6 bases). CDR3 length: 13 amino acids. The V gene lost 4 bases and the J gene lost 1 base, with 7 bases spanning the gap. The germline V gene has CDR1 SNHLY and CDR2 FYNNEI. CDR3 amino acids: CASSVSGQETQYF. In DNA, the CDR3 is TGTGCCAGCAGTGTTAGCGGCCAAGAGACCCAGTACTTC.

The chain joins TRBV20-1 to TRBJ1-2, with D possibly TRBD1 on 5 matching bases. CDR1 is DFQATT, CDR2 SNEGSKA, per germline (reference sequence). This CDR3 spans 14 amino acids. Trimming removed 7 bases from V and 0 bases from J, with 15 bases in between. CDR3 nucleotides: TGCAGTGTTCCCGGGACGTACACTAACTATGGCTACACCTTC. This encodes CSVPGTYTNYGYTF.

V usage is TRBV2 and J usage is TRBJ1-2; D is undetermined. Trimming stripped 3 bases from V and 5 bases from J, with 10 bases between. CDR1 is SNHLY and CDR2 is FYNNEI in the germline V gene. The CDR3 length is 13 residues. CDR3: CASSESPLYGYTF. The CDR3 DNA sequence: TGTGCCAGCAGTGAGTCCCCACTTTATGGCTACACCTTC. Supplemented by reference TRBV2 and TRBJ1-2, the full variable domain reads EPEVTQTPSHQVTQMGQEVILRCVPISNHLYFYWYRQILGQKVEFLVSFYNNEISEKSEIFDDQFSVERPDGSNFTLKIRSTKLEDSAMYFCASSESPLYGYTFGSGTRLTVV.

As concerns this clonotype: At one of its ends the junction is not consistent with the germline gene, which may arise from a read error. The chain couples TRBV28 to TRBJ1-5; no firm D call. The CDR3 length is 15 residues. CDR1 is MDHEN, CDR2 SYDVKM, per germline. CDR3 DNA: TGTGCCGGCAGTCCCCCCGACCCTTGGGGTCAGCCCCAGCATTTT. It is translated as CAGSPPDPWGQPQHF.

The rearrangement uses TRBV7-9 and TRBJ2-2, with TRBD2 matching 9 bases. The V gene end was trimmed by 5 bases and the J gene end by 7 bases; junction bases not matched to a gene: 5. CDR1 is SEHNR and CDR2 is FQNEAQ in the germline V gene (reference sequence). This CDR3 is 14 amino acids long. CDR3 sequence: CASSGSGRGGELFF. In nucleotides, the CDR3 is TGTGCCAGCAGCGGTAGCGGGAGAGGCGGGGAGCTGTTTTTT. The full variable domain, completed using reference TRBV7-9 and TRBJ2-2, is DTGVSQNPRHKITKRGQNVTFRCDPISEHNRLYWYRQTLGQGPEFLTYFQNEAQLEKSRLLSDRFSAERPKGSFSTLEIQRTEQGDSAMYLCASSGSGRGGELFFGEGSRLTVL.

The J gene is TRBJ2-3, the V gene TRBV11-3; 7 nucleotides match TRBD1. After removal of 8 bases from V and 0 bases from J, the junction contained 5 bases not matched to a gene. The CDR3 consists of 14 residues. The V gene's germline CDR1 is SGHNT and CDR2 YENEEA. The CDR3, as DNA: TGTGCCAGCTCCGCACAGGGGAGCACAGATACGCAGTATTTT. This codes for CASSAQGSTDTQYF.

The V call is TRBV19, the J call TRBJ2-7, with TRBD2 matching over 12 bases. Germline CDR1 LNHDA, CDR2 SQIVND (reference sequence). The CDR3 runs to 16 residues. J lost 4 bases, V lost 4 bases, and 8 bases had no gene match. CDR3 in amino acids: CASSTRLAGVVYEQYF. DNA for the CDR3: TGTGCCAGTAGTACCCGACTAGCGGGAGTTGTATACGAGCAGTACTTC.

The chain recombines TRBV7-2 with TRBJ1-2, with TRBD1 as a possible D gene (6 bases). Trimming removed 4 bases at V and 7 bases at J, with 16 bases between. This CDR3 is 14 amino acids long. Looked up from germline, CDR1 is SGHTA and CDR2 is FQGNSA. The CDR3 region has the DNA TGTGCCAGCAGCTCCTCGAGGGGGGGAACTGGCTACACCTTC. Amino acids: CASSSSRGGTGYTF.

There are a few counts of this clonotype. The chain couples TRBV6-5 to TRBJ1-5; 8 nucleotides match TRBD1. J was trimmed by 1 base and V by 6 bases; bases with no gene match: 5. Germline CDR1 reads MNHEY; CDR2 reads SVGAGI. The CDR3 totals 15 residues. The CDR3 sequence is CASRYRQGSNQPQHF. The CDR3, as DNA: TGTGCCAGCAGATACCGACAGGGGAGCAATCAGCCCCAGCATTTT.